The rows below give T cell receptor beta chains drawn from one sample of a study of blood T cell repertoires in COVID-19. Only in-frame clones appear in the TCRdb table, and some are missing; sequencing was by immunoSEQ multiplex PCR. The data hold approximately 97,000 clones, with around 90% observed a single time. Sequencing was done on a sample of peripheral blood. These receptors all come from a woman aged 50 to 60 with COVID-19, enrolled during active disease. The CDR3 runs from the conserved cysteine through the conserved F or W. The order of the fields is V gene, clone size, J gene, D gene, CDR3 DNA, CDR3 protein. The D gene is left open where the match is weak. Size is omitted from some rows. Given values are once, few, many or a class for expanded clones.

>TRBV5-8|NA|TRBJ1-3|NA
TGTGCCAGCAGCTTTTTTCAGTTCTCTGGAAACACCATATATTTT
CASSFFQFSGNTIYF
>TRBV5-1|NA|TRBJ2-7|TRBD2
TGCGCCAGCAGCTTGGGGACTAGCGACTCCTACGAGCAGTACTTC
CASSLGTSDSYEQYF
>TRBV19|NA|TRBJ1-5|TRBD1
TGTGCCAGTACCTTCTACAGGGGACAGCAGCCCCAGCATTTT
CASTFYRGQQPQHF
>TRBV6-4|NA|TRBJ2-3|NA
TGTGCCAGCAGTGACTCGGGGGGGCGCACAGATACGCAGTATTTT
CASSDSGGRTDTQYF
>TRBV18|NA|TRBJ1-5|NA
TGTGCCAGCTCACCTCTAGGGAGGGAACAGCCCCAGCATTTT
CASSPLGREQPQHF
>TRBV13|NA|TRBJ2-3|NA
TGTGCCAGCAGCTTACACCAGGCAGATACGCAGTATTTT
CASSLHQADTQYF
>TRBV3-1/TRBV3-2|NA|TRBJ2-5|TRBD2
TGTGCCAGCAGCCCTCCCACTAGCGGGGGGAAAGAGACCCAGTACTTC
CASSPPTSGGKETQYF
>TRBV3-1/TRBV3-2|NA|TRBJ1-2|TRBD1
TGTGCCAGCAGCCGGGACAGTAGATCCTATGTAGGCTACACCTTC
CASSRDSRSYVGYTF
>TRBV11-2|NA|TRBJ1-2|NA
TGTGCCAGCAGCTTAGAGGCCGGGAACTATGGCTACACCTTC
CASSLEAGNYGYTF
>TRBV19|NA|TRBJ2-2|NA
TGTGCCAGTAGTCGGGTCTTGGTGGACACCGGGGAGCTGTTTTTT
CASSRVLVDTGELFF
>TRBV7-9|NA|TRBJ1-1|NA
TGTGCCAGCAGTTACCGACAGCCCCTGAACACTGAAGCTTTCTTT
CASSYRQPLNTEAFF
>TRBV9|NA|TRBJ1-2|TRBD1
TGTGCCAGCAGCCCCGGGGACAGGGGCTATGGCTACACCTTC
CASSPGDRGYGYTF
>TRBV5-1|NA|TRBJ2-5|NA
TGCGCCAGCAGCTTCGGGTCTCGGTCGGAGACCCAGTACTTC
CASSFGSRSETQYF
>TRBV5-4|NA|TRBJ1-1|NA
TGTGCCAGCGGAACGGGGAACACTGAAGCTTTCTTT
CASGTGNTEAFF
>TRBV5-6|NA|TRBJ1-6|TRBD1
TGTGCCAGCAGCGCTGGACAGGGTCGGTCACCCCTCCACTTT
CASSAGQGRSPLHF
>TRBV29-1|once|TRBJ1-2|NA
TGCAGCGTCCGCAGGACAGATAACGGTGGCTACACCTTC
CSVRRTDNGGYTF
>TRBV30|NA|TRBJ1-5|TRBD1
TGTGCCGGGGGGGACAGGGGTTCCAATCAGCCCCAGCATTTT
CAGGDRGSNQPQHF
>TRBV24-1|NA|TRBJ2-5|TRBD1
TGTGCCACCAGTGAACCGACAGGGGGCGCGGAGACCCAGTACTTC
CATSEPTGGAETQYF
>TRBV28|NA|TRBJ2-3|NA
TGTGCCAGCAGTTCCCCCGGAGGCACAGATACGCAGTATTTT
CASSSPGGTDTQYF
>TRBV5-4|NA|TRBJ2-3|NA
TGTGCCAGCAGCTTGCCCCTACCGGGTGTAGGGGCCACAGATACGCAGTATTTT
CASSLPLPGVGATDTQYF
>TRBV29-1|few|TRBJ1-2|TRBD1
TGCAGCGTCGGACAGGGGGCCTCCTATGGCTACACCTTC
CSVGQGASYGYTF
>TRBV7-9|once|TRBJ2-3|TRBD1
TGTGCCAGCAGACTACAGGGGGCCGAAACAGATACGCAGTATTTT
CASRLQGAETDTQYF
>TRBV6-5|once|TRBJ2-2|NA
TGTGCCAGCACAGGGGCTAGCGGGGAGCTGTTTTTT
CASTGASGELFF
>TRBV5-1|NA|TRBJ2-1|TRBD2
TGCGCCAGCAGCTTTACCGGGGGGGATTATAATGAGCAGTTCTTC
CASSFTGGDYNEQFF
>TRBV6-6|NA|TRBJ2-5|TRBD2
TGTGCCAGCAGCCAAGAGCGGGGGGGACAAGAGACCCAGTACTTC
CASSQERGGQETQYF
>TRBV13|NA|TRBJ2-3|TRBD1
TGTGCCAGCGCTCCGGGACAGGGCTTCACAGATACGCAGTATTTT
CASAPGQGFTDTQYF
>TRBV7-6|NA|TRBJ2-1|NA
TGTGCCACTGGAGGGAGCTCCTACAATGAGCAGTTCTTC
CATGGSSYNEQFF
>TRBV29-1|NA|TRBJ2-2|NA
TGCAGCGTTGCCGGGGCGAACACCGGGGAGCTGTTTTTT
CSVAGANTGELFF
>TRBV11-3|NA|TRBJ1-1|NA
TGTGCCAGCTTTGCAGGGTCAGGTACTGAAGCTTTCTTT
CASFAGSGTEAFF
>TRBV7-9|NA|TRBJ1-6|NA
TGTGCCAGCAGCTGGACGGAGGGTTATTCACCCCTCCACTTT
CASSWTEGYSPLHF
>TRBV18|NA|TRBJ2-1|NA
TGTGCCAGCTCAACCCAGGGTGGCCGATACAATGAGCAGTTCTTC
CASSTQGGRYNEQFF
>TRBV11-2|NA|TRBJ2-3|TRBD2
TGTGCCAGCAGCTTATCAGCGGGGCCCACAGATACGCAGTATTTT
CASSLSAGPTDTQYF
>TRBV6-6|NA|TRBJ1-4|NA
TGTGCCAGCAGTTTATCGAGGGCTAATGAAAAACTGTTTTTT
CASSLSRANEKLFF
>TRBV19|NA|TRBJ1-1|NA
TGTGCCAGTAGTATTTCCGGGAACACTGAAGCTTTCTTT
CASSISGNTEAFF
>TRBV27|NA|TRBJ1-1|NA
TGTGCCAGCGCCTCGTACAGGAACGAAGCTTTCTTT
CASASYRNEAFF
>TRBV18|NA|TRBJ1-4|TRBD1
TGTGCCAGCTCACCGCCGAAAGTGTTCCGGGACAGGGGGCAGAGTGGAACTAATGAAAAACTGTTTTTT
CASSPPKVFRDRGQSGTNEKLFF